A selection of T cell receptor beta chains follows, all from one sample in a study of cytomegalovirus exposure and HLA in healthy donors. This table comes from immunoSEQ multiplex PCR, and its TCRdb copy is limited to in-frame clones, with some not included. The sample holds some 70,000 clones; around 89% are singletons and the top ten take about 1.5%. The source material was PBMCs. The source is a woman aged 18-29 years in good health and CMV-seronegative. The CDR3 runs from the conserved cysteine through the conserved F or W. A D gene is named only where the DNA matches it firmly. The size field is filled for only some rows; it gives once, few, many or a size class.

TRBJ2-1 NA TRBV29-1 NA CSVPGVSGNEQFF TGCAGCGTTCCGGGAGTTAGTGGTAATGAGCAGTTCTTC
TRBJ2-1 NA TRBV9 TRBD2 CASSRGTSGGPRNEQFF TGTGCCAGCAGCCGAGGGACTAGCGGGGGCCCCCGAAATGAGCAGTTCTTC
TRBJ1-2 once TRBV5-1 NA CASMGDRRLGYTF TGCGCCAGCATGGGTGACCGCAGGCTTGGCTACACCTTC
TRBJ2-5 NA TRBV7-2 NA CASSLGRKTQYF TGTGCCAGCAGCTTGGGGAGAAAGACCCAGTACTTC
TRBJ1-5 NA TRBV2 NA CASSKTGLGRNQPQHF TGTGCCAGCAGTAAGACAGGTCTTGGTCGCAATCAGCCCCAGCATTTT
TRBJ1-5 NA TRBV6-5 NA CASSYSLHQPQHF TGTGCCAGCAGTTACTCCCTCCATCAGCCCCAGCATTTT
TRBJ1-6 NA TRBV5-6 TRBD1 CASSPDRGRSPLHF TGTGCCAGCAGCCCGGACAGGGGGAGGTCACCCCTCCACTTT
TRBJ2-1 NA TRBV2 NA CASSEGERFSEQFF TGTGCCAGCAGTGAAGGCGAGCGTTTCAGTGAGCAGTTCTTC
TRBJ2-2 NA TRBV6-5 NA CASRLGTGELFF TGTGCCAGCAGACTCGGGACCGGGGAGCTGTTTTTT
TRBJ2-1 NA TRBV7-9 TRBD2 CASSASGSNEQFF TGTGCCAGCAGCGCTAGCGGGTCCAATGAGCAGTTCTTC
TRBJ2-3 NA TRBV5-8 TRBD1 CASSSPGGDTDTQYF TGTGCCAGCAGCTCACCAGGGGGTGACACAGATACGCAGTATTTT
TRBJ2-1 NA TRBV7-2 NA CASSFVSGRHEQFF TGTGCCAGCAGCTTTGTGTCAGGCCGCCATGAGCAGTTCTTC
TRBJ1-5 NA TRBV5-6 NA CASSLFGSSNQPQHF TGTGCCAGCAGCTTGTTCGGGAGTAGCAATCAGCCCCAGCATTTT
TRBJ2-1 NA TRBV2 NA CASSVDHRGEQFF TGTGCCAGCAGTGTGGACCACCGGGGAGAGCAGTTCTTC
TRBJ2-1 NA TRBV4-1 TRBD2 CASSQGEAGPYNEQFF TGCGCCAGCAGCCAAGGGGAAGCGGGGCCCTACAATGAGCAGTTCTTC
TRBJ1-5 NA TRBV7-2 NA CASSPRTGVDQPQHF TGTGCCAGCAGCCCCCGAACGGGGGTTGATCAGCCCCAGCATTTT
TRBJ1-2 NA TRBV7-2 TRBD1 CASSRRGGQGVYGYTF TGTGCCAGCAGCCGCCGAGGCGGACAGGGGGTATATGGCTACACCTTC
TRBJ1-4 NA TRBV5-1 NA CASSIGANEKLFF TGCGCCAGCAGCATCGGAGCAAATGAAAAACTGTTTTTT
TRBJ2-7 NA TRBV30 TRBD1 CAWSTGGLRHF TGTGCCTGGAGTACAGGGGGGCTAAGGCACTTC
TRBJ2-7 once TRBV28 TRBD1 CASTPGTGRYEQYF TGTGCCAGCACCCCCGGGACAGGGAGATACGAGCAGTACTTC
TRBJ2-3 NA TRBV29-1 TRBD2 CSVEDVWGTSGRLADTQYF TGCAGCGTTGAAGATGTATGGGGGACTAGCGGGAGGCTCGCAGATACGCAGTATTTT
TRBJ2-3 NA TRBV7-6 TRBD2 CASSQSGTSSTDTQYF TGTGCCAGCAGCCAATCCGGGACTAGTAGCACAGATACGCAGTATTTT
TRBJ2-1 NA TRBV7-9 TRBD2 CASSLFTSGGPEQWEQFF TGTGCCAGCAGCTTATTTACTAGCGGGGGGCCCGAACAATGGGAGCAGTTCTTC
TRBJ2-5 NA TRBV5-1 NA CASSLAQGRQETQYF TGCGCCAGCAGCTTGGCCCAGGGGCGCCAAGAGACCCAGTACTTC
TRBJ2-1 NA TRBV7-2 NA CASSSLLPEGGSYNEQFF TGTGCCAGCAGCTCCCTACTGCCGGAGGGAGGCTCCTACAATGAGCAGTTCTTC
TRBJ2-2 NA TRBV7-3 NA CASSLSGGTTTGELFF TGTGCCAGCAGCTTAAGTGGAGGAACAACTACCGGGGAGCTGTTTTTT
TRBJ2-3 NA TRBV29-1 NA CSVARPAGWGTDTQYF TGCAGCGTTGCCCGACCTGCGGGGTGGGGCACAGATACGCAGTATTTT
TRBJ2-1 NA TRBV7-8 TRBD2 CASSATSGGVSYNEQFF TGTGCCAGCAGCGCGACTAGCGGGGGTGTTTCCTACAATGAGCAGTTCTTC
TRBJ1-1 NA TRBV27 NA CASSLGQVTEAFF TGTGCCAGCAGTTTAGGCCAGGTCACTGAAGCTTTCTTT
TRBJ2-1 once TRBV27 TRBD1 CASSLGTGYNEQFF TGTGCCAGCAGTTTAGGGACAGGGTACAATGAGCAGTTCTTC
TRBJ2-5 NA TRBV15 NA CATSRDRSNQETQYF TGTGCCACCAGCAGAGATCGGAGCAACCAAGAGACCCAGTACTTC
TRBJ2-1 NA TRBV7-6 TRBD1 CASSLRARSGGYNEQFF TGTGCCAGCAGCTTAAGGGCGCGTTCAGGGGGCTACAATGAGCAGTTCTTC
TRBJ1-5 once TRBV28 NA CASSYLSRGSNQPQHF TGTGCCAGCAGTTATCTTTCGCGCGGAAGCAATCAGCCCCAGCATTTT
TRBJ2-7 NA TRBV18 NA CASSPQQALSQQYF TGTGCCAGCTCACCACAACAGGCCCTCAGCCAGCAGTACTTC
TRBJ2-3 NA TRBV19 TRBD2 CASSIIFGTSGRKDTQYF TGTGCCAGTAGTATTATCTTTGGGACTAGCGGGAGGAAAGATACGCAGTATTTT
TRBJ1-5 NA TRBV15 NA CATSRDGEGQPQHF TGTGCCACCAGCAGAGATGGGGAGGGACAGCCCCAGCATTTT
TRBJ1-1 NA TRBV19 TRBD1 CASSITGTGVDTEAFF TGTGCCAGTAGTATTACCGGGACAGGGGTTGACACTGAAGCTTTCTTT
TRBJ2-7 NA TRBV6-5 TRBD2 CASSRVAGGYEQYF TGTGCCAGCAGCAGGGTAGCGGGGGGATACGAGCAGTACTTC
TRBJ1-1 few TRBV6-8 TRBD1 CASRTGVYTEAFF TGTGCCAGCAGAACAGGGGTCTACACTGAAGCTTTCTTT
TRBJ2-7 NA TRBV11-3 TRBD1 CASSPTGAEQYF TGTGCCAGCAGCCCAACAGGGGCCGAGCAGTACTTC
TRBJ1-2 NA TRBV10-3 NA CAISERAGISSGYTF TGTGCCATCAGTGAGAGGGCAGGGATTTCGAGTGGCTACACCTTC
TRBJ1-2 NA TRBV27 TRBD1 CASSYRGRKGYTF TGTGCCAGCAGTTACAGGGGGCGCAAGGGCTACACCTTC
TRBJ2-1 NA TRBV9 NA CASSVEGLAGNEQFF TGTGCCAGCAGCGTAGAGGGACTCGCGGGCAATGAGCAGTTCTTC
TRBJ2-3 few TRBV27 NA CASTPGEGIGDTQYF TGTGCCAGCACTCCCGGTGAGGGTATAGGAGATACGCAGTATTTT
TRBJ2-4 NA TRBV4-1 NA CASSQAGAVAKNIQYF TGCGCCAGCAGCCAAGCTGGGGCAGTAGCCAAAAACATTCAGTACTTC
TRBJ1-5 NA TRBV5-1 NA CASSLSGNQPQHF TGCGCCAGCAGCTTGTCCGGCAATCAGCCCCAGCATTTT
TRBJ2-5 NA TRBV2 TRBD1 CASGDSQETQYF TGTGCCAGCGGGGACAGTCAAGAGACCCAGTACTTC
TRBJ2-6 few TRBV5-6 NA CASTLGVSGANVLTF TGTGCCAGCACGCTCGGGGTTTCTGGGGCCAACGTCCTGACTTTC
TRBJ2-3 NA TRBV7-9 NA CASSLILGTDTQYF TGTGCCAGCAGCTTAATCTTAGGCACAGATACGCAGTATTTT
TRBJ1-1 NA TRBV5-1 NA CASSLKLGGNTEAFF TGCGCCAGCAGCTTGAAGCTCGGAGGGAACACTGAAGCTTTCTTT
TRBJ1-5 NA TRBV19 NA CASGEVRDQPQHF TGTGCCAGCGGTGAAGTCCGCGATCAGCCCCAGCATTTT
TRBJ2-7 NA TRBV5-1 TRBD2 CASSGTSVASEQYF TGCGCCAGCAGCGGGACTAGCGTAGCCAGCGAGCAGTACTTC
TRBJ2-7 NA TRBV27 TRBD2 CASRPQKLAGAYEQYF TGTGCCAGCAGGCCACAAAAACTAGCGGGAGCCTACGAGCAGTACTTC
TRBJ1-6 NA TRBV18 TRBD1 CASSGDRVTGSPLHF TGTGCCAGCTCGGGGGACAGGGTTACAGGCTCACCCCTCCACTTT
TRBJ2-3 NA TRBV4-3 TRBD2 CASSQYSGGPATQYF TGCGCCAGCAGCCAATACTCGGGGGGGCCGGCTACGCAGTATTTT
TRBJ1-1 NA TRBV27 NA CASRDVWAGTEAFF TGTGCCAGCAGAGACGTCTGGGCAGGCACTGAAGCTTTCTTT
TRBJ2-3 NA TRBV5-1 NA CASSLGQSTDTQYF TGCGCCAGCAGCTTGGGACAGAGCACAGATACGCAGTATTTT
TRBJ1-6 NA TRBV7-2 NA CASSTGTRNSPLHF TGTGCCAGCAGCACCGGGACAAGAAATTCACCCCTCCACTTT
TRBJ2-5 NA TRBV5-8 NA CASSLGVQETQYF TGTGCCAGCAGCTTGGGCGTTCAAGAGACCCAGTACTTC